Below are 30 T cell receptor beta chains sequenced from a single sample in a study of cytomegalovirus exposure and HLA in healthy donors. The PCR employed 60 Vbeta primers together with 13 Jbeta primers. This table comes from immunoSEQ multiplex PCR, and its TCRdb copy is limited to in-frame clones, with some not included. The table has about 140,000 clones, around three quarters seen once. Material: PBMCs. All receptors come from a young man in good health.

The genes are TRBV11-2 and TRBJ2-1, with 8 bases that match TRBD2. Trimming removed 5 bases from V and 8 bases from J; junction bases left unmatched: 14. Germline loops: CDR1 SGHAT, CDR2 FQNNGV. The CDR3 is 16 residues long. CDR3 nucleotides: TGTGCCAGCAGCCCTGGAGAGACGGGAGGGACCTATGAGCAGTTCTTC. As protein: CASSPGETGGTYEQFF. Drawing the rest from reference TRBV11-2 and TRBJ2-1, the complete variable domain is EAGVAQSPRYKIIEKRQSVAFWCNPISGHATLYWYQQILGQGPKLLIQFQNNGVVDDSQLPKDRFSAERLKGVDSTLKIQPAKLEDSAVYLCASSPGETGGTYEQFFGPGTRLTVL.

The rearrangement links TRBV11-3 to TRBJ2-1; tentative D call: TRBD1 (5 bases). Germline V gives CDR1 SGHNT, CDR2 YENEEA. V was clipped by 6 bases and J by 15 bases, with 15 bases between them. The CDR3 loop spans 11 amino acids. The CDR3 coding sequence is TGTGCCAGCAGAATAGGGGCGGATTTGTTCTTC. This encodes CASRIGADLFF.

This chain connects TRBV6-5 to TRBJ2-7; 7 positions agree with TRBD1. Germline V gene sequence: CDR1 MNHEY, CDR2 SVGAGI. J gave up 7 bases and V 6 bases, and 9 bases lay outside the gene matches. The CDR3 runs to 13 residues. Written as DNA, the CDR3 is TGTGCCAGCAGCCTAGACAGGGTGAGGGAGCAGTACTTC. This sequence encodes CASSLDRVREQYF.

The chain carries TRBV18 and TRBJ2-7, with D tentatively TRBD2 (6 bases). V was shortened by 3 bases and J by 0 bases, with 9 bases between the two germline ends. This CDR3 spans 14 amino acids. Germline V gene sequence: CDR1 KGHSH, CDR2 LQKENI. CDR3 sequence reads: CASSPSSASYEQYF. The CDR3 coding sequence is TGTGCCAGCTCACCCTCTAGCGCCTCCTACGAGCAGTACTTC.

This chain connects TRBV7-6 to TRBJ1-4; D may be TRBD1 (6 bases). CDR1 is SGHVS, CDR2 FNYEAQ, per germline. The CDR3 is 14 residues long. Trimming cost V 2 bases and J 11 bases, with 15 bases left between them. For the CDR3, the DNA is TGTGCCAGCAGCTTACAGGGGCCCCTTTCTAAACTGTTTTTT. Its protein product is CASSLQGPLSKLFF.

Written as DNA, the CDR3 is TGCGCCAGCAGCCTTACTTCAGGGTATTACTATGGCTACACCTTC. Protein product: CASSLTSGYYYGYTF. The V call is TRBV5-1, the J call TRBJ1-2, with D possibly being TRBD1 (5 bases). The germline V gene has CDR1 SGHRS and CDR2 YFSETQ. The CDR3 sequence is 15 residues long. V shed 4 bases and J shed 3 bases, with 16 bases lying between them.

The rearrangement links TRBV28 to TRBJ2-7; 8 bases align to TRBD2. The CDR3 is 17 amino acids. Germline V gives CDR1 MDHEN, CDR2 SYDVKM. Trimming at V came to 5 bases and at J to 2 bases, leaving 14 bases not matched to a gene. CDR3 in amino acids: CASSTGGVTRPTYEQYF. CDR3 nucleotide sequence: TGTGCCAGCAGTACCGGGGGGGTTACCAGACCCACCTACGAGCAGTACTTC.

The rearrangement uses TRBV4-1 and TRBJ1-2; 8 nucleotides agree with TRBD1. Germline CDR1 MGHRA, CDR2 YSYEKL. The CDR3 runs to 18 residues. With V trimmed by 0 bases and J by 4 bases, 13 bases remained unmatched. CDR3 DNA sequence: TGCGCCAGCAGCCAAGAACAATCAAAGGGGACAGGCCTCTATGGCTACACCTTC. Translation gives CASSQEQSKGTGLYGYTF.

The rearrangement joins TRBV6-4 to TRBJ2-7, with 8 bases aligning to TRBD2. Germline V gene sequence: CDR1 MRHNA, CDR2 SNTAGT. The ends lost 4 bases at V and 2 bases at J; junction bases unmatched: 7. This CDR3 is built from 15 residues. The CDR3 region has the DNA TGTGCCAGCAGTGTTAGCGGGAAAGGACCCTACGAGCAGTACTTC. Residues: CASSVSGKGPYEQYF.

The chain recombines TRBV21-1 with TRBJ2-2; TRBD1, the table's D call, was not compared with the DNA. TRBV21-1 is labeled a pseudogene. The CDR3 contains 16 residues. In DNA form, the CDR3 reads TGTGCCAGCAGCAAAGGCCCGGGACAGGGATCCGGGGAGCTGTTTTTT. It specifies CASSKGPGQGSGELFF.

A word on this clone: At one of its ends the junction is not consistent with the germline gene, which may arise from a read error. The chain combines TRBV6-6 with TRBJ1-4; D is unresolved. Germline CDR1 reads MNHNY; CDR2 reads SVGAGI (reference sequence). The CDR3 loop spans 12 amino acids. CDR3 DNA: TGTGCCAGCAGTTACTCCTCAGCCGGAGGATCTTTT. Translated: CASSYSSAGGSF.

This chain links TRBV7-9 with TRBJ1-5; no definite D call. Germline assignment: CDR1 SEHNR and CDR2 FQNEAQ (reference sequence). The CDR3 runs 14 residues. The ends were cut back, 9 bases at V and 3 bases at J, with 15 bases in the middle. CDR3 sequence (DNA): TGTGCCAGTAGCGGGCACGGAATCAATCAGCCCCAGCATTTT. This translates into CASSGHGINQPQHF.

This sequence joins TRBV19 and TRBJ2-5, with 9 bases that match TRBD1. TRBJ2-7 explains the end of the DNA better; the J call may be wrong. CDR3 length: 15 amino acids. The germline V gene has CDR1 LNHDA and CDR2 SQIVND (reference sequence). In DNA form, the CDR3 reads TGTGCCAGTAGTTCGCCGGGACAGGGAACCCACGAGCAGTACTTC. Its translation: CASSSPGQGTHEQYF.

The rearrangement links TRBV2 to TRBJ2-5; D is undetermined. This CDR3 region has 13 residues. V was shortened by 5 bases and J by 0 bases, with 7 bases between the two germline ends. From germline, CDR1 is SNHLY and CDR2 FYNNEI. CDR3 DNA: TGTGCCAGCAGTTCGTTGTACCAAGAGACCCAGTACTTC. This gives the protein CASSSLYQETQYF.

The rearrangement uses TRBV30 and TRBJ1-2; 8 bases line up with TRBD1. Germline trimming cut 0 bases from V and 4 bases from J; bases unmatched to any gene: 4. Germline V gene data show CDR1 as GTSNPN and CDR2 as SVGIG (reference sequence). The CDR3 has 14 residues. The CDR3 DNA reads as TGTGCCTGGAGTGTCAGGGGGCGATCCTATGGCTACACCTTC. This translates into CAWSVRGRSYGYTF.

The V call is TRBV27, the J call TRBJ2-6; possible D gene TRBD2, 6 bases. Germline V gene sequence: CDR1 MNHEY, CDR2 SMNVEV (reference sequence). V shed 5 bases and J shed 2 bases, with 13 bases lying between them. This CDR3 is built from 16 residues. The CDR3 protein is CASSTPSGAGANVLTF. The CDR3 DNA is TGTGCCAGCAGTACGCCTTCGGGGGCTGGGGCCAACGTCCTGACTTTC.

This clone has a handful of counts. This sequence joins TRBV5-1 and TRBJ2-7; 8 bases are a match to TRBD2. From germline, CDR1 is SGHRS and CDR2 YFSETQ. The CDR3 is 15 residues long. V lost 0 bases to trimming and J lost 5 bases; unmatched junction nucleotides: 7. CDR3 sequence reads: CASSLEVKAGDEQYF. CDR3 DNA: TGCGCCAGCAGCTTGGAAGTGAAAGCGGGAGACGAGCAGTACTTC.

DNA of the CDR3: TGTGCCAGCAGCTCCTCCTACGAAGAGACCCAGTACTTC. It specifies CASSSSYEETQYF. This chain links TRBV7-2 with TRBJ2-5; D ambiguous. CDR1 SGHTA and CDR2 FQGNSA come from the germline V gene. This CDR3 contains 13 residues. V shed 4 bases and J shed 3 bases, with 9 bases lying between them.

This clone was detected once. The V call is TRBV13, the J call TRBJ2-7, with 8 bases aligning to TRBD1. The CDR3 length is 13 residues. Germline CDR1 and CDR2: PRHDT and FYEKMQ (reference sequence). V trimming: 8 bases; J trimming: 4 bases; junction bases outside the gene matches: 7. The CDR3: CASRTGFGYEQYF. The CDR3 bases are TGTGCCAGCCGGACAGGGTTCGGGTACGAGCAGTACTTC.

The chain carries TRBV6-1 and TRBJ2-3; D is undetermined. This CDR3 is built from 14 residues. Germline-derived CDR1 and CDR2 are MNHNS and SASEGT. DNA for the CDR3: TGTGTTGTTCCCGCTGAGAGGAACACAGATACGCAGTATTTT. This encodes CVVPAERNTDTQYF.

CDR3 region: CAWGMGGGEAFF. CDR3 sequence (DNA): TGTGCCTGGGGCATGGGGGGGGGTGAAGCTTTCTTT. The V and J genes are TRBV30 and TRBJ1-1; D perhaps matches TRBD1 (5 bases). Trimming took off 5 bases at V and 7 bases at J, with 14 bases between the two ends. In germline, CDR1 is GTSNPN, CDR2 SVGIG (reference sequence). This CDR3 is 12 amino acids long.

The DNA for the CDR3 is TGTGCCAGCCGGCCGACAGGGGACACTGAAGCTTTCTTT. Translating it yields CASRPTGDTEAFF. The chain carries TRBV6-4 and TRBJ1-1, with TRBD1 identical over 8 bases. The CDR3 is 13 amino acids. From germline, CDR1 is MRHNA and CDR2 SNTAGT. The V segment lost 8 bases and the J segment 3 bases; nucleotides outside the gene matches: 5.

This clone was counted a single time. CDR3 DNA: TGTGCCAGCAGCTTGTATAGCGGGAGTCCCAGGGAGACCCAGTACTTC. This translates into CASSLYSGSPRETQYF. This chain connects TRBV5-6 to TRBJ2-5; 9 bases are shared with TRBD2. The CDR3 is 16 amino acids. The germline V gene encodes CDR1 SGHDT and CDR2 YYEEEE. After removal of 1 base from V and 5 bases from J, the junction contained 9 bases not matched to a gene.

In its sample, this clone was seen once. The chain is built from TRBV5-1 and TRBJ2-2, with TRBD2 matching over 13 bases. The CDR3 runs 18 residues. Germline lookup yields CDR1 SGHRS and CDR2 YFSETQ. V was clipped by 2 bases and J by 5 bases; unmatched bases: 9. CDR3 nucleotide sequence: TGCGCCAGCAGCTTACCGGGACTAGCGGGACCGGAAACCGGGGAGCTGTTTTTT. Encoded protein: CASSLPGLAGPETGELFF.

This clone came up once. The V gene is TRBV6-5, the J gene TRBJ2-5; 7 bases agree with TRBD2. The CDR3 spans 15 residues. Trimming took 6 bases from V and 7 from J; bases not matched to a gene: 14. Germline loops: CDR1 MNHEY, CDR2 SVGAGI. CDR3 in DNA: TGTGCCAGCAGCCCGGGCCTAGCGGCAGTCGGGACCCAGTACTTC. Its translation is CASSPGLAAVGTQYF.

The chain combines TRBV11-2 with TRBJ2-1, with D perhaps TRBD2 (6 bases). The length of the CDR3 is 15 residues. Trimming removed 3 bases from V and 0 bases from J, with 9 bases in between. CDR1 and CDR2 from the germline V gene are SGHAT and FQNNGV. CDR3 bases: TGTGCCAGCAGCTTGGGCGGGGTCTCCTACAATGAGCAGTTCTTC. Translated, it gives CASSLGGVSYNEQFF.

This clone was recorded once. This chain connects TRBV28 to TRBJ2-7; tentatively, D is TRBD2 (5 bases). The CDR3 covers 14 residues. Trimming stripped 5 bases from V and 3 bases from J, with 14 bases between. In germline, CDR1 is MDHEN, CDR2 SYDVKM. The CDR3 is CASSPLASLYEQYF. The CDR3 nucleotides read TGTGCCAGCAGTCCCTTAGCTAGCCTCTACGAGCAGTACTTC. Based on the CDR3 plus reference TRBV28 and TRBJ2-7, the full variable domain is DVKVTQSSRYLVKRTGEKVFLECVQDMDHENMFWYRQDPGLGLRLIYFSYDVKMKEKGDIPEGYSVSREKKERFSLILESASTNQTSMYLCASSPLASLYEQYFGPGTRLTVT.

The V gene is TRBV25-1, the J gene TRBJ1-2; D is ambiguous. The CDR3 is made up of 11 amino acids. The V gene lost 3 bases and the J gene lost 7 bases, with 6 bases spanning the gap. In germline, CDR1 is MGHDK, CDR2 SYGVNS. The CDR3 DNA is TGTGCCAGCAGTGATCTCGGTGGCTACACCTTC. Its translation is CASSDLGGYTF.

This chain connects TRBV4-2 to TRBJ2-1, with D perhaps TRBD2 (6 bases). The CDR3 is 15 amino acids. V lost 0 bases, J lost 4 bases, and 10 bases lay in between. Looked up from germline, CDR1 is LGHNA and CDR2 is YNFKEQ. The CDR3 here is CASSQDPEGYNEQFF. CDR3 DNA sequence: TGTGCCAGCAGCCAAGATCCGGAGGGTTACAATGAGCAGTTCTTC.

This clone was picked up a small number of times. The J gene is TRBJ1-4, the V gene TRBV7-2; 7 bases are shared with TRBD1. CDR1 is SGHTA and CDR2 is FQGNSA in the germline V gene. CDR3 length: 14 amino acids. Trimming took 3 bases from V and 7 from J; bases not matched to a gene: 5. The CDR3: CASSFRQGSEKLFF. CDR3 in DNA: TGTGCCAGCAGCTTTCGACAGGGCTCTGAAAAACTGTTTTTT.